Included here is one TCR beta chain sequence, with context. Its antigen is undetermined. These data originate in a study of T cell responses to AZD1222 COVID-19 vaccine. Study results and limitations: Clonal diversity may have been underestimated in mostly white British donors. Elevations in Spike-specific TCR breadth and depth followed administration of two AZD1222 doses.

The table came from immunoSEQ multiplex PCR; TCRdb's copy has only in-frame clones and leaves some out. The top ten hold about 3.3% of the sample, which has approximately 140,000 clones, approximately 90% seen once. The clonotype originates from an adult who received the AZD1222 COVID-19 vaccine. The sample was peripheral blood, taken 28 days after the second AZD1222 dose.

The CDR3 region is CASSSPGGYTF. CDR3 nucleotides: TGTGCCAGCAGTTCCCCCGGCGGCTACACCTTC. The genes are TRBV6-5 and TRBJ1-2; no clear D. This CDR3 comprises 11 residues. The V end lost 4 bases, the J end lost 8 bases, and 8 bases lay between the germline ends. Germline lookup yields CDR1 MNHEY and CDR2 SVGAGI.